The next 5 T cell receptor beta chains were all read from a single sample in a study of OX40 agonist ivuxolimab in advanced cancers. The library was obtained by the immunoSEQ multiplex PCR assay. TCRdb's version of the immuneACCESS table is confined to in-frame rearrangements and falls short of the full clone set. An unresolved V gene accounts for under half of the shortfall where checked; the remainder is of unknown origin. Within this sample are tens of thousands of clones, with roughly 88% of them counted one time only. The top ten clonotypes cover about 54% of the sample. The sequencing used CD4+ or CD8+ T cells sorted from blood, collected in a trial of the OX40 agonist ivuxolimab. The receptors come from an adult with an advanced solid tumor such as melanoma, head and neck, liver or kidney cancer.

This chain connects TRBV6-1 to TRBJ1-5; 8 positions match TRBD1. The CDR3 spans 20 residues. The V and J ends lost 4 bases and 6 bases, in that order; junction bases with no gene match: 23. Looked up from germline, CDR1 is MNHNS and CDR2 is SASEGT. The chain's CDR3 is CASSATGGQGSVGLGQPQHF. Here the CDR3 DNA reads TGTGCCAGCAGTGCTACAGGGGGGCAAGGGTCAGTAGGATTGGGTCAGCCCCAGCATTTT.

The J gene is TRBJ1-1, the V gene TRBV28; no clear D. V lost 5 bases and J 5 bases, leaving 12 bases between the germline ends. The CDR3 is 13 amino acids. The germline V gene encodes CDR1 MDHEN and CDR2 SYDVKM. The CDR3 here is CASSPFGETEAFF. Here the CDR3 DNA reads TGTGCCAGCAGTCCGTTCGGGGAGACTGAAGCTTTCTTT.

V usage is TRBV6-1 and J usage is TRBJ2-5; 8 nucleotides line up with TRBD2. V was clipped by 3 bases and J by 5 bases; unmatched bases: 8. Germline V gives CDR1 MNHNS, CDR2 SASEGT. The CDR3 covers 15 residues. The CDR3: CASSDPGLALETQYF. The CDR3 coding sequence is TGTGCCAGCAGTGACCCAGGACTAGCACTCGAGACCCAGTACTTC.

With respect to this clone: Other DNA sequences of this sample code for an identical CDR3. This sequence joins TRBV7-9 and TRBJ1-1; 8 bases match TRBD1. Germline trimming cut 6 bases from V and 5 bases from J; bases unmatched to any gene: 11. The CDR3 contains 15 residues. Looked up from germline, CDR1 is SEHNR and CDR2 is FQNEAQ (reference sequence). The DNA for the CDR3 is TGTGCCAGCAGTCTCGTCGGACAGGGAGGAACTGAAGCTTTCTTT. This sequence encodes CASSLVGQGGTEAFF.

J is TRBJ2-1 and V is TRBV19, with a possible D match to TRBD1 (5 bases). Germline V CDR1 and CDR2: LNHDA, SQIVND (reference sequence). The CDR3 is 14 residues long. V lost 5 bases to trimming and J lost 1 base, with 9 bases between them. The CDR3 spells CASSHDSSYNEQFF. The CDR3 DNA follows: TGTGCCAGTAGTCACGACAGTTCCTACAATGAGCAGTTCTTC.